One sample yielded the 32 T cell receptor beta chains listed below, sequenced in a study of control samples from healthy donors and cancer patients. Assay: immunoSEQ multiplex PCR; the TCRdb copy retains only in-frame clones and omits some. The data show 110,000 to 150,000 clones, under 95% seen once. The sample was blood. These receptors were taken from a man between 18 and 29 years old in good health.

The chain is built from TRBV7-7 and TRBJ2-1; 15 bases map to TRBD2. The germline V gene encodes CDR1 SSHAT and CDR2 FNYEAQ (reference sequence). CDR3 length: 17 amino acids. Trimming at V came to 5 bases and at J to 4 bases, leaving 6 bases not matched to a gene. The CDR3 coding sequence is TGTGCCAGCAGCGCCGGGACTAGCGGGGGGAAATACAATGAGCAGTTCTTC. It specifies CASSAGTSGGKYNEQFF.

The rearrangement links TRBV5-4 to TRBJ2-5, with 11 bases that match TRBD2. Per germline, CDR1 SGHNT and CDR2 YYREEE (reference sequence). The CDR3 has 16 residues. The V and J ends lost 4 bases and 3 bases, in that order; junction bases with no gene match: 8. CDR3 bases: TGTGCCAGCAGCGCACCCGTACTAGCGGGGGAAGAGACCCAGTACTTC. Translated: CASSAPVLAGEETQYF.

A single count supports this clone. The chain employs TRBV28 and TRBJ1-6; TRBD1 aligns across 8 bases. Per germline, CDR1 MDHEN and CDR2 SYDVKM. Trimming cost V 5 bases and J 6 bases; bases outside gene matches: 12. The CDR3 loop spans 17 amino acids. For the CDR3, the DNA is TGTGCCAGCAGTACCGGACAGGGACTCATGCGTAATTCACCCCTCCACTTT. This encodes CASSTGQGLMRNSPLHF.

The chain is built from TRBV10-1 and TRBJ2-7; D possibly corresponds to TRBD2 (6 bases). V lost 10 bases and J 6 bases, leaving 19 bases between the germline ends. Germline-derived CDR1 and CDR2 are WNHNN and SYGVQD (reference sequence). There are 13 residues in the CDR3. The CDR3 loop reads CAIQGTEGCEQYF. The DNA for the CDR3 is TGCGCCATCCAGGGAACGGAGGGCTGCGAGCAGTACTTC.

The rearrangement joins TRBV5-6 to TRBJ1-1, with TRBD1 matching 9 bases. J was trimmed by 3 bases and V by 5 bases; bases with no gene match: 11. Germline values: CDR1 SGHDT, CDR2 YYEEEE. The CDR3 has 16 residues. Here the CDR3 DNA reads TGTGCCAGCAGGGGCGCCGGGACAGGGAGCTACACTGAAGCTTTCTTT. Protein: CASRGAGTGSYTEAFF.

This chain uses TRBV7-7 with TRBJ2-7; TRBD1 agrees at 8 bases. The V segment lost 5 bases and the J segment 7 bases; nucleotides outside the gene matches: 7. CDR3 length: 13 amino acids. Looked up from germline, CDR1 is SSHAT and CDR2 is FNYEAQ (reference sequence). CDR3 coding DNA: TGTGCCAGCAGCCCTGGACAGGGCGGGGAGCAGTACTTC. This translates into CASSPGQGGEQYF.

CDR3 in amino acids: CASSIRNRRYEQYF. CDR3 coding DNA: TGTGCCAGTAGTATCAGGAACCGCCGGTACGAGCAGTACTTC. The chain carries TRBV19 and TRBJ2-7; D not resolved. Germline V lookup: CDR1 LNHDA, CDR2 SQIVND (reference sequence). This CDR3 has 14 amino acids. V lost 3 bases, J lost 4 bases, and 13 bases lay in between.

This clone appeared a few times. The chain joins TRBV2 to TRBJ1-2; no definite D call. The CDR3 is 14 residues long. Germline-derived CDR1 and CDR2 are SNHLY and FYNNEI. With 6 bases removed from V and 0 bases from J, the gap between germline ends came to 11 bases. Here the CDR3 reads CASSLYGSNYGYTF. The CDR3 coding sequence is TGTGCCAGCAGCCTCTACGGCTCTAACTATGGCTACACCTTC.

This sequence joins TRBV5-5 and TRBJ2-7; weak D call: TRBD1 (5 bases). V was clipped by 3 bases and J by 5 bases, with 18 bases between them. The CDR3 extends over 15 amino acids. The germline V gene encodes CDR1 SGHKS and CDR2 YYEKEE (reference sequence). As DNA, the CDR3 is TGTGCCAGCAGCTCCTCAACGGCAGGGCCCCACGAGCAGTACTTC. It codes for CASSSSTAGPHEQYF.

The chain is built from TRBV6-1 and TRBJ2-1; D is perhaps TRBD2 (6 bases). Germline V gene sequence: CDR1 MNHNS, CDR2 SASEGT. The CDR3 contains 13 residues. With 6 bases removed from V and 4 bases from J, the gap between germline ends came to 10 bases. For the CDR3, the DNA is TGTGCCAGCAGCCCCGGGACTTACAATGAGCAGTTCTTC. It translates to CASSPGTYNEQFF.

V usage is TRBV15 and J usage is TRBJ2-7, with 11 bases lining up with TRBD1. Germline V gives CDR1 LNHNV, CDR2 YYDKDF (reference sequence). Trimming at V came to 3 bases and at J to 4 bases, leaving 5 bases not matched to a gene. The CDR3 has 15 residues. CDR3: CATSSPGTGGYEQYF. CDR3 DNA sequence: TGTGCCACCAGCAGCCCCGGGACAGGGGGGTACGAGCAGTACTTC.

On this clone: The identical CDR3 is also encoded by other nucleotide sequences in the sample. V gene TRBV5-1 combines with J gene TRBJ1-1; D gene ambiguous. The CDR3 is made up of 13 amino acids. Germline-derived CDR1 and CDR2 are SGHRS and YFSETQ. The germline V and J ends were trimmed by 0 bases and 5 bases, with 8 bases remaining between them. CDR3 sequence reads: CASSLAVGTEAFF. The CDR3, as DNA: TGCGCCAGCAGCTTGGCAGTGGGAACTGAAGCTTTCTTT.

The chain combines TRBV13 with TRBJ1-1; D gene unclear. This CDR3 is built from 15 residues. Germline CDR1 PRHDT, CDR2 FYEKMQ (reference sequence). The germline V and J ends were trimmed by 1 base and 2 bases, with 11 bases remaining between them. CDR3 residues: CASSLAPTSNTEAFF. The CDR3 nucleotides are TGTGCCAGCAGCTTAGCCCCAACGTCTAACACTGAAGCTTTCTTT. Full variable domain (missing parts from reference TRBV13 and TRBJ1-1): AAGVIQSPRHLIKEKRETATLKCYPIPRHDTVYWYQQGPGQDPQFLISFYEKMQSDKGSIPDRFSAQQFSDYHSELNMSSLELGDSALYFCASSLAPTSNTEAFFGQGTRLTVV.

This clone appeared a single time. The J gene is TRBJ2-1, the V gene TRBV27, with TRBD2 matching over 8 bases. CDR3 length: 14 residues. Germline V gives CDR1 MNHEY, CDR2 SMNVEV (reference sequence). Germline trimming cut 6 bases from V and 5 bases from J; bases unmatched to any gene: 6. CDR3 nucleotides: TGTGCCAGCAGACCGGGGGGGCCTAACAATGAGCAGTTCTTC. This codes for CASRPGGPNNEQFF.

The CDR3 region is CASSLESSGANVLTF. Here the CDR3 DNA reads TGCGCCAGCAGCTTGGAGAGCTCTGGGGCCAACGTCCTGACTTTC. This chain uses TRBV5-1 with TRBJ2-6, with D unclear. This CDR3 comprises 15 residues. Germline CDR1 is SGHRS and CDR2 is YFSETQ. Trimming removed 0 bases at V and 0 bases at J, with 4 bases between.

This chain uses TRBV2 with TRBJ1-3; 7 bases line up with TRBD1. The CDR3 runs to 14 residues. Germline V gene data show CDR1 as SNHLY and CDR2 as FYNNEI. With V trimmed by 10 bases and J by 1 base, 7 bases remained unmatched. CDR3 region: CATQEQGSGNTIYF. Written as DNA, the CDR3 is TGTGCCACCCAGGAACAGGGGTCTGGAAACACCATATATTTT.

This rearrangement joins TRBV21-1 to TRBJ1-5; TRBD1 is the table's D call, not checked against the DNA. TRBV21-1 is labeled a pseudogene. CDR3 length: 15 residues. The CDR3 here is CASHQWAKGRQPQHF. The CDR3 DNA follows: TGTGCCAGCCATCAATGGGCCAAAGGCAGGCAGCCCCAGCATTTT.

This clone has only a few counts. The chain is built from TRBV7-9 and TRBJ2-3, with 9 bases lining up with TRBD2. V shed 8 bases, J shed 2 bases, and the junction held 5 bases outside the gene matches. The CDR3 loop spans 14 amino acids. From germline, CDR1 is SEHNR and CDR2 FQNEAQ (reference sequence). The CDR3: CASVLAGLTDTQYF. CDR3 bases: TGTGCCAGCGTTCTAGCGGGACTCACAGATACGCAGTATTTT. The full variable domain, completed using reference TRBV7-9 and TRBJ2-3, is DTGVSQNPRHKITKRGQNVTFRCDPISEHNRLYWYRQTLGQGPEFLTYFQNEAQLEKSRLLSDRFSAERPKGSFSTLEIQRTEQGDSAMYLCASVLAGLTDTQYFGPGTRLTVL.

This clone has just a few counts. The chain recombines TRBV5-1 with TRBJ2-1; 9 bases fit TRBD2. The CDR3 runs 17 residues. V shed 4 bases, J shed 7 bases, and the junction held 15 bases outside the gene matches. Germline lookup yields CDR1 SGHRS and CDR2 YFSETQ. The CDR3 reads CASSLQAGGLLGNEQFF. In DNA form, the CDR3 reads TGCGCCAGCAGCCTGCAAGCGGGGGGCCTCCTAGGGAATGAGCAGTTCTTC.

The rearrangement links TRBV2 to TRBJ2-3, with TRBD2 matching 9 bases. The CDR3 spans 15 residues. Germline V CDR1 and CDR2: SNHLY, FYNNEI. The junction had 9 bases not matched to a gene; V was cut back by 10 bases and J by 1 base. The CDR3 nucleotides are TGTGCCAAGCAGGGCGCTAGCGGGGGCACAGATACGCAGTATTTT. This gives the protein CAKQGASGGTDTQYF.

The V gene is TRBV5-1, the J gene TRBJ1-1; D perhaps matches TRBD1 (6 bases). CDR1 and CDR2 (germline): SGHRS, YFSETQ. This CDR3 has 13 amino acids. The ends were cut back, 4 bases at V and 4 bases at J, with 11 bases in the middle. In DNA, the CDR3 is TGCGCCAGCAGCCCCCAGGGGACCACTGAAGCTTTCTTT. Residues: CASSPQGTTEAFF.

The chain joins TRBV20-1 to TRBJ2-1; a weak D match, TRBD2 (6 bases). The germline V gene has CDR1 DFQATT and CDR2 SNEGSKA (reference sequence). This CDR3 has 12 amino acids. V was pared by 3 bases and J by 7 bases, with 10 bases between. The CDR3 DNA is TGCAGTGCTAGTTGGCGGGGTAATGAGCAGTTCTTC. It specifies CSASWRGNEQFF.

J is TRBJ1-2 and V is TRBV19; D not resolved. Trimming shortened V by 4 bases and J by 8 bases, and 17 bases separated the two germline ends. This CDR3 is built from 14 residues. CDR1 is LNHDA, CDR2 SQIVND, per germline (reference sequence). CDR3 residues: CASSSHDFEGGYTF. The CDR3 DNA reads TGTGCCAGTAGTAGCCATGACTTTGAGGGCGGCTACACCTTC.

The V gene is TRBV19, the J gene TRBJ1-5; D is perhaps TRBD1 (5 bases). Germline-derived CDR1 and CDR2 are LNHDA and SQIVND (reference sequence). The CDR3 has 19 amino acids. Trimming pared 1 base from V and 1 base from J, leaving 20 bases between. CDR3 DNA sequence: TGTGCCAGTAGTATAGGTGGGACCGAGTCTCTGTACAGCAATCAGCCCCAGCATTTT. It translates to CASSIGGTESLYSNQPQHF.

J is TRBJ1-2 and V is TRBV6-5; D unclear. Germline loops: CDR1 MNHEY, CDR2 SVGAGI. The CDR3 sequence is 12 residues long. Trimming shortened V by 8 bases and J by 8 bases, and 15 bases separated the two germline ends. CDR3 DNA: TGTGCCAGCGCGAAGGGTGCAGAGGGCTACACCTTC. Its protein product is CASAKGAEGYTF.

V gene TRBV25-1 combines with J gene TRBJ1-1; no clear D gene. V shed 8 bases and J shed 1 base, with 11 bases lying between them. Germline V gives CDR1 MGHDK, CDR2 SYGVNS. CDR3 length equals 13 residues. CDR3 sequence: CASRPRGNTEAFF. The CDR3 coding sequence is TGTGCCAGCCGCCCGAGAGGGAACACTGAAGCTTTCTTT.

This clone was detected a few times. The V gene is TRBV30, the J gene TRBJ1-3; possibly TRBD1 for D (5 bases). The V gene lost 5 bases and the J gene lost 4 bases, with 12 bases spanning the gap. Germline-derived CDR1 and CDR2 are GTSNPN and SVGIG (reference sequence). The CDR3 totals 13 residues. The CDR3 reads CAWGRQPGNTIYF. CDR3 nucleotide sequence: TGTGCCTGGGGCAGACAGCCCGGAAACACCATATATTTT.

As DNA, the CDR3 is TGTGCCAGTAGTACGCCACGCAGATCCAATCAGCCCCAGCATTTT. It yields the protein CASSTPRRSNQPQHF. The chain recombines TRBV19 with TRBJ1-5; unclear D gene. This CDR3 is 15 amino acids long. CDR1 is LNHDA, CDR2 SQIVND, per germline (reference sequence). V was clipped by 4 bases and J by 3 bases, with 13 bases between them.

This chain uses TRBV3-1 (or the pseudogene TRBV3-2) with TRBJ1-1; unclear D gene. The ends were cut back, 0 bases at V and 4 bases at J, with 9 bases in the middle. CDR3 length equals 14 residues. CDR1 and CDR2 (germline): LGHDT, YNNKEL (reference sequence). CDR3 amino acids: CASSQDWRRTEAFF. The CDR3 nucleotides read TGTGCCAGCAGCCAAGATTGGCGACGCACTGAAGCTTTCTTT.

The rearrangement joins TRBV3-1 (or the pseudogene TRBV3-2) to TRBJ1-6; D not resolved. V lost 0 bases, J lost 10 bases, and 16 bases lay in between. The length of the CDR3 is 16 residues. Germline values: CDR1 LGHDT, CDR2 YNNKEL (reference sequence). The CDR3 loop is CASSQDPRTRRSPLHF. DNA for the CDR3: TGTGCCAGCAGCCAAGATCCCAGAACTAGAAGGTCACCCCTCCACTTT.

The chain links TRBV27 to TRBJ2-7, with 10 nucleotides matching TRBD1. Germline V gene sequence: CDR1 MNHEY, CDR2 SMNVEV (reference sequence). The CDR3 has 14 residues. Germline trimming cut 2 bases from V and 3 bases from J; bases unmatched to any gene: 1. CDR3 bases: TGTGCCAGCAGTTTACGGGACAGGGGCTACGAGCAGTACTTC. Protein sequence: CASSLRDRGYEQYF.

This rearrangement joins TRBV30 to TRBJ1-1, with D unresolved. The V end lost 4 bases, the J end lost 1 base, and 10 bases lay between the germline ends. Germline V gene sequence: CDR1 GTSNPN, CDR2 SVGIG (reference sequence). The CDR3 is 13 residues long. CDR3 region: CAWKWGENTEAFF. The CDR3 DNA reads as TGTGCCTGGAAATGGGGAGAGAACACTGAAGCTTTCTTT. Together with reference TRBV30 and TRBJ1-1, the CDR3 gives the full variable domain: SQTIHQWPATLVQPVGSPLSLECTVEGTSNPNLYWYRQAAGRGLQLLFYSVGIGQISSEVPQNLSASRPQDRQFILSSKKLLLSDSGFYLCAWKWGENTEAFFGQGTRLTVV.